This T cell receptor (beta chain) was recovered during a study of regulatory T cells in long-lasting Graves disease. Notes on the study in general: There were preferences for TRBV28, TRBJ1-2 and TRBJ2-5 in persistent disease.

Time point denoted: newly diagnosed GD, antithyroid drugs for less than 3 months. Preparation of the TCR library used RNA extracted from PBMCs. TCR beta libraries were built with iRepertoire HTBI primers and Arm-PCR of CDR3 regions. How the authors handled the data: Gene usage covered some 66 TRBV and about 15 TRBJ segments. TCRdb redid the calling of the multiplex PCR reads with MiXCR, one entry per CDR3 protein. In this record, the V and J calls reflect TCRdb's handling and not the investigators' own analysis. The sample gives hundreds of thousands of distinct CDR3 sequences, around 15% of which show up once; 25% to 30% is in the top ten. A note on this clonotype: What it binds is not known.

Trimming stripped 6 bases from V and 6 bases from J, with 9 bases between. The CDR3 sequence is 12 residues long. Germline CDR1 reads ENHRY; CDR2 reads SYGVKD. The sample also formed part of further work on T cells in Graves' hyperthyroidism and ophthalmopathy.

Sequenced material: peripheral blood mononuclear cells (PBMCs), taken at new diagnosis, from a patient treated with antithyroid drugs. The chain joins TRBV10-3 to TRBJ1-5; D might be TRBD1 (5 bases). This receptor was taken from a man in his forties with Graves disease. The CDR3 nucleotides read TGTGCCATCAGCCAGGGCCCTCAGCCCCAGCATTTT. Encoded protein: CAISQGPQPQHF.